The source of this T cell receptor beta chain is a study of blood T cell repertoires in COVID-19. This table comes from immunoSEQ multiplex PCR, and its TCRdb copy is limited to in-frame clones, with some not included. The data contain 84,000 or so clones, 88% of them singletons. CDR1 SNHLY and CDR2 FYNNEI come from the germline V gene. This CDR3 contains 15 residues. Trimming took off 8 bases at V and 0 bases at J, with 13 bases between the two ends. This clone was detected only once. The specimen sequenced was peripheral blood. This receptor was obtained from a man in his 70s with acute or convalescent COVID-19. V and J are TRBV2 and TRBJ1-4; D call uncertain. The CDR3 DNA reads TGTGCCAGCGTAGGAGGGATCACAACTAATGAAAAACTGTTTTTT. Translated, it gives CASVGGITTNEKLFF.